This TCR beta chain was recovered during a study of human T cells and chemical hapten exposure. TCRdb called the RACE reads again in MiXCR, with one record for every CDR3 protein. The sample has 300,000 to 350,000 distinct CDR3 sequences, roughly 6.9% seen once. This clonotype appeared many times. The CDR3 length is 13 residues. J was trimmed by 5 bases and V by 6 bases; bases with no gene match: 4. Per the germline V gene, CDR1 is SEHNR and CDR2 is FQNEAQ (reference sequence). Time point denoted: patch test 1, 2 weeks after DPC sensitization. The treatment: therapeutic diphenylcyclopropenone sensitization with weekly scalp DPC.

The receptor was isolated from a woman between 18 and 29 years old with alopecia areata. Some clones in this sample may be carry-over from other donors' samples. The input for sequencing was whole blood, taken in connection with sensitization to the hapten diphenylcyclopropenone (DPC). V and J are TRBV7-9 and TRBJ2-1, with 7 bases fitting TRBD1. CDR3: CASSPRGNNEQFF. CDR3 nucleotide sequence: TGTGCCAGCAGTCCCAGGGGGAACAATGAGCAGTTCTTC.